The present T cell receptor (beta chain) was sequenced within a study of T cells expressing NK-cell markers. This CDR3 is built from 12 residues. Per the germline V gene, CDR1 is SGHAT and CDR2 is FQDESV (reference sequence). What made the TCR beta cDNA was 5'RACE template switching with UMIs. TCRdb reworked the 5' RACE reads into one entry per CDR3 protein, no DNA. This sample's table reports fewer than 400,000 distinct CDR3 sequences. The chain has TRBV11-1 and TRBJ2-7. The origin of this receptor is a woman aged 50 to 60 in good health. The sequenced material came from blood T cells: a sorted CD56 or NKG2C T cell subset, CD4+ or CD8+ T cells, or bulk PBMC T cells (not recorded which). The CDR3 here is CASSTVTYEQYF. Combining the CDR3 with reference TRBV11-1 and TRBJ2-7 gives the whole variable domain EAEVAQSPRYKITEKSQAVAFWCDPISGHATLYWYRQILGQGPELLVQFQDESVVDDSQLPKDRFSAERLKGVDSTLKIQPAELGDSAMYLCASSTVTYEQYFGPGTRLTVT.